The TCR beta chain under discussion was sequenced for a study of long-term antiretroviral therapy in people with HIV. Sequencing relied on immunoSEQ assay v3.0, run at survey level. TCRdb's copy holds only in-frame clones and misses some; the assay was immunoSEQ multiplex PCR. The table includes 35,000 or so clones, about 83% detected once. V was trimmed by 0 bases and J by 0 bases, leaving 7 bases between them. The CDR3 runs to 16 residues. CDR1 and CDR2 from the germline V gene are SGHRS and YFSETQ. This chain links TRBV5-1 with TRBJ1-6; D is uncertain. This clonotype originated in a woman in her fifties or sixties with HIV. Sample: unsorted PBMCs, taken 2 years after starting antiretroviral therapy. Written as DNA, the CDR3 is TGCGCCAGCAGCTTGGAAGGGAACTCCTATAATTCACCCCTCCACTTT. It encodes CASSLEGNSYNSPLHF. The whole variable domain, remainder taken from reference TRBV5-1 and TRBJ1-6, is KAGVTQTPRYLIKTRGQQVTLSCSPISGHRSVSWYQQTPGQGLQFLFEYFSETQRNKGNFPGRFSGRQFSNSRSEMNVSTLELGDSALYLCASSLEGNSYNSPLHFGNGTRLTVT.